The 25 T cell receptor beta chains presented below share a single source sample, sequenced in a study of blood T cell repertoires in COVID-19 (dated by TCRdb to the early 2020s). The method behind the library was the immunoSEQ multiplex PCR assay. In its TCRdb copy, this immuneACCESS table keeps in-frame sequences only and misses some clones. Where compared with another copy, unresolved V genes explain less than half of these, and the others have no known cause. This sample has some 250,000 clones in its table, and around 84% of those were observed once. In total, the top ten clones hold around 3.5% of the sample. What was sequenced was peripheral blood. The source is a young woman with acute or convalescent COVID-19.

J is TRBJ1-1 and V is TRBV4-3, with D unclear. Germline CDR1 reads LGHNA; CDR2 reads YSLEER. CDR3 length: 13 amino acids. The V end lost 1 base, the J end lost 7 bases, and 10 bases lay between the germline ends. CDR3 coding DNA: TGCGCCAGCAGCCAAGGAGTGGTAGATGAAGCTTTCTTT. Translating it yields CASSQGVVDEAFF.

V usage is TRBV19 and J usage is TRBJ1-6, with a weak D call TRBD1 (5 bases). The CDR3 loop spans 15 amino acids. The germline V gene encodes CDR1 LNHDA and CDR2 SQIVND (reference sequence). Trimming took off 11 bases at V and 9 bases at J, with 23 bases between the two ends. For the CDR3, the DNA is TGTGCCTCTAAACACGATCTGGGGGGAAGTTCACCCCTCCACTTT. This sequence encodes CASKHDLGGSSPLHF. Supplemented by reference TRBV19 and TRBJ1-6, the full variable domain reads DGGITQSPKYLFRKEGQNVTLSCEQNLNHDAMYWYRQDPGQGLRLIYYSQIVNDFQKGDIAEGYSVSREKKESFPLTVTSAQKNPTAFYLCASKHDLGGSSPLHFGNGTRLTVT.

The CDR3 nucleotides are TGCGCCAGCAGCCATTGGAGGTCCGGGACAGGGCACGGCTACACCTTC. Protein product: CASSHWRSGTGHGYTF. The chain employs TRBV4-3 and TRBJ1-2, with 9 bases that match TRBD1. The CDR3 contains 16 residues. The junction had 13 bases not matched to a gene; V was cut back by 3 bases and J by 8 bases. Per germline, CDR1 LGHNA and CDR2 YSLEER.

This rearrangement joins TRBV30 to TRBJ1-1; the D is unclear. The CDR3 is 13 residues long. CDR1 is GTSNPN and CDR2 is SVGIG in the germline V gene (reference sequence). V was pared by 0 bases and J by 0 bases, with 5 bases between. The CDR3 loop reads CAWSVTVNTEAFF. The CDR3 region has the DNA TGTGCCTGGAGTGTAACAGTGAACACTGAAGCTTTCTTT.

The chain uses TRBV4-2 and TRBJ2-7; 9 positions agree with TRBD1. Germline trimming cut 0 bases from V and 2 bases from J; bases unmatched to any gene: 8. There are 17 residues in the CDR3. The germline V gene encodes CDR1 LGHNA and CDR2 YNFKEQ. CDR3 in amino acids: CASSQDATGQGAYEQYF. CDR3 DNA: TGTGCCAGCAGCCAAGACGCGACGGGACAGGGAGCCTACGAGCAGTACTTC.

Written as DNA, the CDR3 is TGTGCCTGGAGTTTACATGGCAATCAGCCCCAGCATTTT. Encoded protein: CAWSLHGNQPQHF. The chain uses TRBV30 and TRBJ1-5; D unclear. The CDR3 has 13 amino acids. Trimming pared 2 bases from V and 2 bases from J, leaving 7 bases between. CDR1 GTSNPN and CDR2 SVGIG come from the germline V gene (reference sequence).

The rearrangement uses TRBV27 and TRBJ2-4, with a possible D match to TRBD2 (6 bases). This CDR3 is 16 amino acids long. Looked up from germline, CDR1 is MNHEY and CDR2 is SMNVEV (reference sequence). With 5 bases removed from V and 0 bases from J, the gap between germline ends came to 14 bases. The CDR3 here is CASSPGTEIAKNIQYF. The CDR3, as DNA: TGTGCCAGCAGTCCCGGGACTGAGATAGCCAAAAACATTCAGTACTTC.

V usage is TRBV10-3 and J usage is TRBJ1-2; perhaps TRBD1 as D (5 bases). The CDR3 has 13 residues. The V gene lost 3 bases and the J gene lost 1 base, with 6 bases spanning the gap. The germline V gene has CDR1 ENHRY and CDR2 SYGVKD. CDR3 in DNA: TGTGCCATCAGTGAACAGGATAACTATGGCTACACCTTC. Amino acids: CAISEQDNYGYTF.

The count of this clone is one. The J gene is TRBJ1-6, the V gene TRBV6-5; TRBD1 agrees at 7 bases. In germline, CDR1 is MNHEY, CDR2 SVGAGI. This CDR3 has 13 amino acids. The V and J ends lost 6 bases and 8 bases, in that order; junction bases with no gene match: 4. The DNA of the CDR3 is TGTGCCAGCAGACGAACAGGGGATTCACCCCTCCACTTT. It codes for CASRRTGDSPLHF.

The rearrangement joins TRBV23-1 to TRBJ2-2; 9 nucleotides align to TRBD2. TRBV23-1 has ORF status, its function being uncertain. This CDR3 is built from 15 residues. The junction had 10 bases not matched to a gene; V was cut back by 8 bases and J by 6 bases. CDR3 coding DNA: TGCGCCAGCCGCGGGGGTAGCGGGAGTTCCGGGGAGCTGTTTTTT. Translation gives CASRGGSGSSGELFF.

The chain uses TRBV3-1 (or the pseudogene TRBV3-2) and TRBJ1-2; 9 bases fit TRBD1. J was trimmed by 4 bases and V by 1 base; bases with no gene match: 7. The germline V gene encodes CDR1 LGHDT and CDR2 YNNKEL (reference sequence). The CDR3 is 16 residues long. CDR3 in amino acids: CASSQGHPGQGYGYTF. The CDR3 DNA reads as TGTGCCAGCAGCCAAGGGCACCCGGGACAGGGCTATGGCTACACCTTC.

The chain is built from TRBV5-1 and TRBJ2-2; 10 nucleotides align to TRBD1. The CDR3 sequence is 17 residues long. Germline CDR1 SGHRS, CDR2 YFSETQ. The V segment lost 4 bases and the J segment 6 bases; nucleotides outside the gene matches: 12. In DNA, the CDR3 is TGCGCCAGCAGCCCCCTTTCAGGGACAGGGGTCCCCGGGGAGCTGTTTTTT. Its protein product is CASSPLSGTGVPGELFF.

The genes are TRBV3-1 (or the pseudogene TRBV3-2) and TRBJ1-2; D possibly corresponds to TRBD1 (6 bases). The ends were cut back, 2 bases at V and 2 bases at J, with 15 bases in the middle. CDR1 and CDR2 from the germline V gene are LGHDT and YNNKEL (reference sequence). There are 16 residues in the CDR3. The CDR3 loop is CASSQLDRLSNYGYTF. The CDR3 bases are TGTGCCAGCAGCCAACTCGACAGGCTCTCAAACTATGGCTACACCTTC.

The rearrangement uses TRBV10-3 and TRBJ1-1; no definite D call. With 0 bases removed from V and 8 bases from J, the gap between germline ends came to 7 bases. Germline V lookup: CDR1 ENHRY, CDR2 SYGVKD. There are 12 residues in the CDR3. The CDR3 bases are TGTGCCATCAGTGAGTCTAGTGCAGAAGCTTTCTTT. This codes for CAISESSAEAFF.

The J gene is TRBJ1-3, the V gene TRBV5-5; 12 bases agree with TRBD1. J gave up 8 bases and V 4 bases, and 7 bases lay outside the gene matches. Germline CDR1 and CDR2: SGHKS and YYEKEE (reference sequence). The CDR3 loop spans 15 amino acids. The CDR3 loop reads CASSPGTGGTDTIYF. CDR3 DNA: TGTGCCAGCAGCCCAGGGACAGGGGGCACGGACACCATATATTTT.

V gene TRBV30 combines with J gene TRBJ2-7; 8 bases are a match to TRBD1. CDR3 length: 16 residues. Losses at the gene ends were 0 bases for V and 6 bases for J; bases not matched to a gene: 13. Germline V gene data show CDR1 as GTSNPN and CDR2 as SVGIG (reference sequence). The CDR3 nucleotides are TGTGCCTGGAGTGTAGGTTCAGGGGGCCCCCAGGCCGAGCAGTACTTC. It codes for CAWSVGSGGPQAEQYF.

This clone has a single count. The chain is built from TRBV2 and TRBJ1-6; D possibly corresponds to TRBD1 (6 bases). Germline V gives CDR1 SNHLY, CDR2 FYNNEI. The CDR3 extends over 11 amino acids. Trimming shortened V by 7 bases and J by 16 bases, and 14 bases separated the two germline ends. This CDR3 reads CASTTGPKLHF. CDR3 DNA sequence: TGTGCCAGCACAACAGGGCCGAAACTCCACTTT.

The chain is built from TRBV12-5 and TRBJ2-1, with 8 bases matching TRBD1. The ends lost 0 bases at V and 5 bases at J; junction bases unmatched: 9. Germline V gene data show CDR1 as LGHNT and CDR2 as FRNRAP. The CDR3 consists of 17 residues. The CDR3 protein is CASGLVIGTGADNEQFF. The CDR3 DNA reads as TGTGCTAGTGGTTTGGTAATAGGGACAGGAGCCGACAATGAGCAGTTCTTC. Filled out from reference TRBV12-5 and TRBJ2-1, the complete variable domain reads DARVTQTPRHKVTEMGQEVTMRCQPILGHNTVFWYRQTMMQGLELLAYFRNRAPLDDSGMPKDRFSAEMPDATLATLKIQPSEPRDSAVYFCASGLVIGTGADNEQFFGPGTRLTVL.

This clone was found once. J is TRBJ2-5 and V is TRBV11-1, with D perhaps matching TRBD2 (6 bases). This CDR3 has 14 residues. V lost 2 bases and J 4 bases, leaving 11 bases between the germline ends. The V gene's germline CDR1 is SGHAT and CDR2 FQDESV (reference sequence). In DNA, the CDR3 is TGTGCCAGCAGCTTATACGGGAGTTCAGAGACCCAGTACTTC. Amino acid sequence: CASSLYGSSETQYF.

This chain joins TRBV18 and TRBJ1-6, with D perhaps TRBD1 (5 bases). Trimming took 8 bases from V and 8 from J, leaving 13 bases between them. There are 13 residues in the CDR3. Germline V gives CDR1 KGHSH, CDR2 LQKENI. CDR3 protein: CASHGGGDSPLHF. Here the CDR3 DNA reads TGTGCCAGCCACGGGGGGGGAGATTCACCCCTCCACTTT.

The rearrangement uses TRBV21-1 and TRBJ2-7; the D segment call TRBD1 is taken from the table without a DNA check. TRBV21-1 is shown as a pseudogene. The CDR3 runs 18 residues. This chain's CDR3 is CASPPPGQGASETYEQYF. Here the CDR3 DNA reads TGTGCCAGCCCCCCCCCGGGACAGGGGGCTAGTGAGACCTACGAGCAGTACTTC.

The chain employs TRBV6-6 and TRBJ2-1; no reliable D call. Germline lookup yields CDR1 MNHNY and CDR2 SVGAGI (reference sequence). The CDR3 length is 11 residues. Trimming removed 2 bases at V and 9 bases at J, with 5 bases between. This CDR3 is CASSYVAEQFF. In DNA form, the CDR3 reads TGTGCCAGCAGTTACGTGGCTGAGCAGTTCTTC.

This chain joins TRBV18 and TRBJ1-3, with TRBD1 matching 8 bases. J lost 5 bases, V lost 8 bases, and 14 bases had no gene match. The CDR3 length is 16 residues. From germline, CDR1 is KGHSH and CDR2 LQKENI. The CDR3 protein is CASGPDRVYVRNTIYF. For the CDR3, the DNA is TGTGCCAGCGGACCGGACAGGGTGTACGTCCGAAACACCATATATTTT.

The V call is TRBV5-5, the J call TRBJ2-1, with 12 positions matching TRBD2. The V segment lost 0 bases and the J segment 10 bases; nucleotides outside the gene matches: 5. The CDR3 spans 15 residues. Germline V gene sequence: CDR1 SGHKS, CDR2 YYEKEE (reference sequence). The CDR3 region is CASSLGTSGVGEQFF. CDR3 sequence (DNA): TGTGCCAGCAGCTTGGGGACTAGCGGGGTGGGAGAGCAGTTCTTC.

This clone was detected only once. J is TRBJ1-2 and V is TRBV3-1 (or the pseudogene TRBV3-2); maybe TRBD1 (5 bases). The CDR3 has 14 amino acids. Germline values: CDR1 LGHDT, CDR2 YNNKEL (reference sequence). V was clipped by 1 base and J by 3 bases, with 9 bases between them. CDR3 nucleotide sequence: TGTGCCAGCAGCCAAGGGGGCCGCGACTATGGCTACACCTTC. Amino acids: CASSQGGRDYGYTF.